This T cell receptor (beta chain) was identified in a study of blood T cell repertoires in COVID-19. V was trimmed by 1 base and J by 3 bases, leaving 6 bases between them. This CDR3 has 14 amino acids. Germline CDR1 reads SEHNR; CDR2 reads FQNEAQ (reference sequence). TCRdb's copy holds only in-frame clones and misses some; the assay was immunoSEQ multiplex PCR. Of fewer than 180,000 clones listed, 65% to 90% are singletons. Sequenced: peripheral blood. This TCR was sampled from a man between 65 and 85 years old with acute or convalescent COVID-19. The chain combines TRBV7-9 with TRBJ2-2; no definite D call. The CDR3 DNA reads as TGTGCCAGCAGCTTAGACGGGTACACCGGGGAGCTGTTTTTT. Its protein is CASSLDGYTGELFF. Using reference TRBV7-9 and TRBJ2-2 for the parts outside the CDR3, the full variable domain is DTGVSQNPRHKITKRGQNVTFRCDPISEHNRLYWYRQTLGQGPEFLTYFQNEAQLEKSRLLSDRFSAERPKGSFSTLEIQRTEQGDSAMYLCASSLDGYTGELFFGEGSRLTVL.